These T cell receptor beta chains were read from a single sample in a study of CD4 T cells in relation to SARS-CoV-2 and coronaviruses. TCRdb's copy holds only in-frame clones and misses some; the assay was immunoSEQ multiplex PCR. The profile shows some 30,000 clones, roughly 80% of them singletons. Their target antigens are unknown. The specimen sequenced was CD4+ T cells from PBMCs, cultured in vitro. The receptor source for this set is a human donor in good health. CDR3s include the opening cysteine and the closing phenylalanine or tryptophan. A D gene is named only where the DNA matches it firmly. Expanded clones are given a class, and other clones once, few, many or no size at all.

NA,TRBV19,TRBJ1-1,NA,TGTGCCAGTAGTATAGTCGCCGGGACGGGCACTGAAGCTTTCTTT,CASSIVAGTGTEAFF
TRBD1,TRBV5-6,TRBJ1-2,NA,TGTGCCAGCAGCTTGGAAGGCCAGGGGGCGAGGACCTTC,CASSLEGQGARTF
NA,TRBV12-5,TRBJ2-5,NA,TGTGCTAGTGGTTTGGTATCCCCAGGGGTGGAGACCCAGTACTTC,CASGLVSPGVETQYF
NA,TRBV18,TRBJ2-4,NA,TGTGCCAGCTCAGAACAGGGTCAAGTAAACATTCAGTACTTC,CASSEQGQVNIQYF
NA,TRBV6-5,TRBJ1-4,NA,TGTGCCAGCAGGCAAGACATCGACGATGAAAAACTGTTTTTT,CASRQDIDDEKLFF
NA,TRBV5-1,TRBJ2-2,NA,TGCGCCAGCAGCTTGGGACAGAACACCGGGGAGCTGTTTTTT,CASSLGQNTGELFF
TRBD2,TRBV10-3,TRBJ2-2,once,TGTGCCATCAGTGAGTCGACTAGCGGGAGTGGTACCGGGGAGCTGTTTTTT,CAISESTSGSGTGELFF
NA,TRBV5-1,TRBJ2-3,once,TGCGCCAGCAGCTTGGCGGGGGCTCTGAGGACAGATACGCAGTATTTT,CASSLAGALRTDTQYF
TRBD1,TRBV19,TRBJ2-1,NA,TGTGCCAGCCAACCTCCCCCGGGACAGGGGGAGACTGAGCAGTTCTTC,CASQPPPGQGETEQFF
TRBD1,TRBV7-9,TRBJ2-2,NA,TGTGCCAGCAGCTCTCTTAGCTCGGGACAGGGGGCGAACACCGGGGAGCTGTTTTTT,CASSSLSSGQGANTGELFF
TRBD1,TRBV5-1,TRBJ1-3,few,TGCGCCAGCAGCTTGGGAGGACAGGGCTCTGGAAACACCATATATTTT,CASSLGGQGSGNTIYF
TRBD2,TRBV3-1/TRBV3-2,TRBJ2-5,NA,TGTGCCAGCAGCCAAGCTCGGGGGGGCCAGGGGGAGACCCAGTACTTC,CASSQARGGQGETQYF
NA,TRBV19,TRBJ1-1,NA,TGTGCCAGTAGTTTGACAGCAATGAACACTGAAGCTTTCTTT,CASSLTAMNTEAFF
NA,TRBV5-4,TRBJ2-7,NA,TGTGCCAGCATCCTTAGTGAAGGGGCCGCCTACGAGCAGTACTTC,CASILSEGAAYEQYF
NA,TRBV30,TRBJ2-5,NA,TGTGCCTGGAGTGCCGACAGGTTTCAAGAGACCCAGTACTTC,CAWSADRFQETQYF
TRBD1,TRBV25-1,TRBJ2-5,NA,TGTGCCAGCAGTGAATGGGACAGGTTGGCGACCCAGTACTTC,CASSEWDRLATQYF
NA,TRBV5-8,TRBJ1-1,NA,TGTGCCAGCAGCACGGGGCTCACTGAAGCTTTCTTT,CASSTGLTEAFF
NA,TRBV9,TRBJ2-7,NA,TGTGCCAGCAGCGTAGGAGGCGGGTCGCCCTACGAGCAGTACTTC,CASSVGGGSPYEQYF
NA,TRBV7-9,TRBJ2-1,once,TGTGCCAGCAGCGCAGGACGGGGCTTTTACTCCCGTTGGCAGTTCTTC,CASSAGRGFYSRWQFF
NA,TRBV27,TRBJ1-5,NA,TGTGCCAGCAGTTTATTTCTGGGCAATCAGCCCCAGCATTTT,CASSLFLGNQPQHF
NA,TRBV3-1/TRBV3-2,TRBJ2-3,NA,TGTGCCAGCAGCACCAGGGATACGCAGTATTTT,CASSTRDTQYF
NA,TRBV5-6,TRBJ1-2,NA,TGTGCCAGCAGCTGGGCGGAGACTGGCTACACCTTC,CASSWAETGYTF
TRBD1,TRBV4-3,TRBJ1-6,NA,TGCGCCAGCAGAGACAGGGGATCGACACCCCTCCACTTT,CASRDRGSTPLHF
NA,TRBV6-1,TRBJ2-3,NA,TGTGCCAGCAGTGAAGCGCGCGACAGTTGGTGGGATACGCAGTATTTT,CASSEARDSWWDTQYF
NA,TRBV7-9,TRBJ1-1,few,TGTGCCAGCAGCTTAGAGGGCGACAGAAGCAAAGCTTTCTTT,CASSLEGDRSKAFF
NA,TRBV19,TRBJ2-3,NA,TGTGCCAGTAGTTCCGCCGGGACTAGCACAGATACGCAGTATTTT,CASSSAGTSTDTQYF
TRBD2,TRBV3-1/TRBV3-2,TRBJ2-5,NA,TGTGCCAGCAGCCAAGATCCGGCGGGGGGGAAAGAGACCCAGTACTTC,CASSQDPAGGKETQYF
NA,TRBV5-4,TRBJ1-1,NA,TGTGCCAGCAGCACAGAACAGGGAACTGAAGCTTTCTTT,CASSTEQGTEAFF
TRBD1,TRBV5-4,TRBJ2-2,NA,TGTGCCAGCAGCCCGGGGACAGGGAGGGCCGGGGAGCTGTTTTTT,CASSPGTGRAGELFF
NA,TRBV11-2,TRBJ1-3,NA,TGTGCCAGCAGCTTAAATCATCGAGGGCTGGGTGTTACGAACACCATATATTTT,CASSLNHRGLGVTNTIYF
TRBD2,TRBV3-1/TRBV3-2,TRBJ2-1,NA,TGTGCCAGCAGCCAAGACCCTGGCGGGAGGGCCTTTAATGAGCAGTTCTTC,CASSQDPGGRAFNEQFF
NA,TRBV30,TRBJ1-3,NA,TGTGCCTGGAGTCGAATTGCGAGAGGAAACACCATATATTTT,CAWSRIARGNTIYF
TRBD1,TRBV12-3/TRBV12-4,TRBJ1-2,once,TGTGCCAGCACCTCAGGGGGCGCCCAAGGCTACACCTTC,CASTSGGAQGYTF
NA,TRBV10-3,TRBJ2-7,NA,TGTGCCATCAGCCCCGACTCGTTCTACGAGCAGTACTTC,CAISPDSFYEQYF
NA,TRBV9,TRBJ2-5,NA,TGTGCCAGCAGCCCAAATACAGATTTACAAGAGACCCAGTACTTC,CASSPNTDLQETQYF
NA,TRBV23-1,TRBJ2-7,NA,TGCGCCAGCAGTCAATCTTGGCTGTTAATTTTGGTCTTCATGGCAGGGGTAGAGCAGTACTTC,CASSQSWLLILVFMAGVEQYF
TRBD2,TRBV5-1,TRBJ2-1,NA,TGCGCCAGCAGTAACCTAGCGGGGGCCAATAATGAGCAGTTCTTC,CASSNLAGANNEQFF
NA,TRBV2,TRBJ2-2,NA,TGTGCCAGCAACCCCAGGGGAACCGGGGAGCTGTTTTTT,CASNPRGTGELFF
TRBD1,TRBV4-3,TRBJ1-2,NA,TGCGCCAGCAGCCAAGAGGCCAGGGGGAACTATGGCTACACCTTC,CASSQEARGNYGYTF
TRBD2,TRBV7-9,TRBJ2-1,NA,TGTGCCAGCAGCTTAGCGACTAGCGGGGGTATCAATGAGCAGTTCTTC,CASSLATSGGINEQFF
NA,TRBV2,TRBJ1-4,NA,TGTGCCAGCAGTGAAGAGGGGACCGGTAGTGAAAAACTGTTTTTT,CASSEEGTGSEKLFF
NA,TRBV5-6,TRBJ1-1,NA,TGTGCCAGCAGCTTTGGGGGATTGAACACTGAAGCTTTCTTT,CASSFGGLNTEAFF
NA,TRBV11-3,TRBJ1-1,few,TGTGCCAGCAGCTTAGAGGCGAACACTGAAGCTTTCTTT,CASSLEANTEAFF
NA,TRBV18,TRBJ2-7,NA,TGTGCCAGCTCACCAAGGAGTAGCTTCGATTCCTACGAGCAGTACTTC,CASSPRSSFDSYEQYF
NA,TRBV5-1,TRBJ2-3,NA,TGCGCCAGCAGCTTGGGGCCAGGGGGGACAGATACGCAGTATTTT,CASSLGPGGTDTQYF
TRBD2,TRBV7-2,TRBJ2-1,NA,TGTGCCAGCAGCTTAGCCCCTAGCGGGGGGCCCTACAATGAGCAGTTCTTC,CASSLAPSGGPYNEQFF
TRBD1,TRBV20-1,TRBJ1-2,NA,TGCAGTGCTAGTCCGACAGGGGGCTTGGGCTACACCTTC,CSASPTGGLGYTF
NA,TRBV7-9,TRBJ1-2,NA,TGTGCCAGCAGCAAACCCGGGACAATCAATGGCTACACCTTC,CASSKPGTINGYTF
NA,TRBV18,TRBJ1-5,few,TGTGCCAGCTCACCAGAGGAGGGATGGGCTCAGCCCCAGCATTTT,CASSPEEGWAQPQHF
NA,TRBV6-5,TRBJ1-2,once,TGTGCCAGCAGTTTCCGGGACATCCCCTTTCATGGCTACACCTTC,CASSFRDIPFHGYTF
TRBD2,TRBV3-1/TRBV3-2,TRBJ2-1,NA,TGTGCCAGCAGCCATCCCGGCTTAGGGAGGGACAATGAGCAGTTCTTC,CASSHPGLGRDNEQFF
NA,TRBV20-1,TRBJ1-6,few,TGCAGTGCTAGTGGCGTTGGGCATTCACCCCTCCACTTT,CSASGVGHSPLHF
NA,TRBV7-2,TRBJ1-5,once,TGTGCCAGCAGCTTTGGCCAAGGTCTCAATCAGCCCCAGCATTTT,CASSFGQGLNQPQHF
NA,TRBV6-2/TRBV6-3,TRBJ2-6,NA,TGTGCCAGCAGTGCCCAGACGGACTACCTGTCCGGGGCCAACGTCCTGACTTTC,CASSAQTDYLSGANVLTF
NA,TRBV7-2,TRBJ2-1,NA,TGTGCCAGCAGCCCCGGGGGCGCGGGGAACAATGAGCAGTTCTTC,CASSPGGAGNNEQFF
NA,TRBV2,TRBJ2-7,NA,TGTGCCAGCAGTTTGGGACACCCTACAGTTGGCTACGAGCAGTACTTC,CASSLGHPTVGYEQYF
NA,TRBV11-2,TRBJ1-5,few,TGTGCCAGCAGCTTAGTGCGAAATCAGCCCCAGCATTTT,CASSLVRNQPQHF
NA,TRBV29-1,TRBJ1-1,few,TGCAGCGTGCCTTGGAGCGGGGGGACTGAAGCTTTCTTT,CSVPWSGGTEAFF
NA,TRBV7-9,TRBJ2-6,NA,TGTGCCAGCGAGGTTGGTGGGGCCAACGTCCTGACTTTC,CASEVGGANVLTF
TRBD1,TRBV7-2,TRBJ1-1,NA,TGTGCCAGCAGCCCTCGGACAGGGAACACTGAAGCTTTCTTT,CASSPRTGNTEAFF